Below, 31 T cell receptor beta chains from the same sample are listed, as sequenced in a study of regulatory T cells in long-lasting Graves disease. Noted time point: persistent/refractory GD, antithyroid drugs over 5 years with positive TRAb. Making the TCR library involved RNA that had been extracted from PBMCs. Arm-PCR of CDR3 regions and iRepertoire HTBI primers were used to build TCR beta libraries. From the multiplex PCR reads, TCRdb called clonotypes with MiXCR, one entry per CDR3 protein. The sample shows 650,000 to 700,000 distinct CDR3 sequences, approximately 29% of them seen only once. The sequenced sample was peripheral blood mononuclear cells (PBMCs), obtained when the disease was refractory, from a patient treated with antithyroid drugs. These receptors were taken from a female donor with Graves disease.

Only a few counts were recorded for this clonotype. The CDR3 sequence is CSASLLRGTNEKLFF. CDR3 DNA sequence: TGCAGTGCTAGTCTTCTCCGGGGGACTAATGAAAAACTGTTTTTT. The chain recombines TRBV20-1 with TRBJ1-4, with a weak D call TRBD1 (5 bases). This CDR3 contains 15 residues. V was shortened by 3 bases and J by 2 bases, with 13 bases between the two germline ends. Looked up from germline, CDR1 is DFQATT and CDR2 is SNEGSKA (reference sequence).

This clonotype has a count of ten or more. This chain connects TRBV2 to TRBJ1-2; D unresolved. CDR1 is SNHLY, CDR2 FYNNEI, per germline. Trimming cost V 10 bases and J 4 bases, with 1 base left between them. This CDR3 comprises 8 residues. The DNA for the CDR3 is TGTGCCATCTATGGCTACACCTTC. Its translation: CAIYGYTF.

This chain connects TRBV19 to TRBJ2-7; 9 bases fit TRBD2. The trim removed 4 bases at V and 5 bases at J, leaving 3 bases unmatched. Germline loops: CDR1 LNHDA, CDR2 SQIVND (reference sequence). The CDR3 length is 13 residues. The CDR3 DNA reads TGTGCCAGTAGTAGCGGGAGGGCCCACGAGCAGTACTTC. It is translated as CASSSGRAHEQYF. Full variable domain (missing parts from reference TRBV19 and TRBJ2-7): DGGITQSPKYLFRKEGQNVTLSCEQNLNHDAMYWYRQDPGQGLRLIYYSQIVNDFQKGDIAEGYSVSREKKESFPLTVTSAQKNPTAFYLCASSSGRAHEQYFGPGTRLTVT.

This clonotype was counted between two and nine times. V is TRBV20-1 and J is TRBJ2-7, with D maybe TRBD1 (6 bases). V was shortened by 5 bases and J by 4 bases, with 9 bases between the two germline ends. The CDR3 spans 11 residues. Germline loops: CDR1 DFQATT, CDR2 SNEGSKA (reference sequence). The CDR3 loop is CSASDRYEQYF. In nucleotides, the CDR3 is TGCAGTGCTTCCGACAGGTACGAGCAGTACTTC.

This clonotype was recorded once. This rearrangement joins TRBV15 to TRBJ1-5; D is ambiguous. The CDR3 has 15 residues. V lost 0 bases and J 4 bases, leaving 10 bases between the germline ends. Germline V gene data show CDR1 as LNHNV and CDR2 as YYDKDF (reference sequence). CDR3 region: CATSRDLRRNQPQHF. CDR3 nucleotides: TGTGCCACCAGCAGAGATCTCAGGAGAAATCAGCCCCAGCATTTT.

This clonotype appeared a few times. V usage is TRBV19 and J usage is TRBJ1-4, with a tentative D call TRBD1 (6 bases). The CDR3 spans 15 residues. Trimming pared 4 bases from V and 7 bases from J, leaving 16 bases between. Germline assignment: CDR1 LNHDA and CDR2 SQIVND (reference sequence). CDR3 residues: CASSRFQTGIEKLFF. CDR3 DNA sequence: TGTGCCAGTAGTAGATTCCAAACAGGGATTGAAAAACTGTTTTTT. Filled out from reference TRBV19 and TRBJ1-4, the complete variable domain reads DGGITQSPKYLFRKEGQNVTLSCEQNLNHDAMYWYRQDPGQGLRLIYYSQIVNDFQKGDIAEGYSVSREKKESFPLTVTSAQKNPTAFYLCASSRFQTGIEKLFFGSGTQLSVL.

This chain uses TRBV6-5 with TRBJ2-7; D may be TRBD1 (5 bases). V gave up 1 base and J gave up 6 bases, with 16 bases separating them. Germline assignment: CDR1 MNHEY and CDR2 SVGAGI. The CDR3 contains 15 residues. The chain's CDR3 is CASSYYGASEGEQYF. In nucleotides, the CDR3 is TGTGCCAGCAGTTACTATGGGGCCTCCGAAGGCGAGCAGTACTTC.

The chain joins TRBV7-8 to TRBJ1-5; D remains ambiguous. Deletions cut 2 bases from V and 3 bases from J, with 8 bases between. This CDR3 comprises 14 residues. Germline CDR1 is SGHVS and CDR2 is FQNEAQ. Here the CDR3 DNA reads TGTGCCAGCAGCTTAATTACAGACAATCAGCCCCAGCATTTT. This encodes CASSLITDNQPQHF. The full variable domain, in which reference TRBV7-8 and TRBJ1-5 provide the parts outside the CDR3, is GAGVSQSPRYKVAKRGQDVALRCDPISGHVSLFWYQQALGQGPEFLTYFQNEAQLDKSGLPSDRFFAERPEGSVSTLKIQRTQQEDSAVYLCASSLITDNQPQHFGDGTRLSIL.

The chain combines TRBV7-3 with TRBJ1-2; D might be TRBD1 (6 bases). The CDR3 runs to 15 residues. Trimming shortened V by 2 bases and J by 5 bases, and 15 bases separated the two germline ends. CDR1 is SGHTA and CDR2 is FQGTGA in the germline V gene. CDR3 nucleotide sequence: TGTGCCAGCAGCTTAGGTGTCGGGGGCGGGTATGGCTACACCTTC. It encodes CASSLGVGGGYGYTF.

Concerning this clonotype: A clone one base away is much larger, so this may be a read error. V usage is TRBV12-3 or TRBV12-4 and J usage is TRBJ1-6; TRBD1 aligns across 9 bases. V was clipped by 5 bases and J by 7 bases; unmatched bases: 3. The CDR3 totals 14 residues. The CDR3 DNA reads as TGTGCCAGCAGTGCCGGGACAGGGAATTCACCCCTCCACTTT. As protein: CASSAGTGNSPLHF.

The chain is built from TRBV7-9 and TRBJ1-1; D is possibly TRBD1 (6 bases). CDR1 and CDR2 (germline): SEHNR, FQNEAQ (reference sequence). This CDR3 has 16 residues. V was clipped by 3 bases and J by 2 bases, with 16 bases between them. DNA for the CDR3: TGTGCCAGCAGCTTTACCACGACAGGTTTAAACACTGAAGCTTTCTTT. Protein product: CASSFTTTGLNTEAFF.

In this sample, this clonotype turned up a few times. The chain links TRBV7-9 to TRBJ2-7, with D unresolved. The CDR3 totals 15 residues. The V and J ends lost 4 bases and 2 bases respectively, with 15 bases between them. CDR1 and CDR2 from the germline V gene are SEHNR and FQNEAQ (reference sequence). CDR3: CASSSKDGNPYEQYF. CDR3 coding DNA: TGTGCCAGCAGCTCCAAGGACGGTAATCCCTACGAGCAGTACTTC. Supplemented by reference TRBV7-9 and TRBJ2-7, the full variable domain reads DTGVSQNPRHKITKRGQNVTFRCDPISEHNRLYWYRQTLGQGPEFLTYFQNEAQLEKSRLLSDRFSAERPKGSFSTLEIQRTEQGDSAMYLCASSSKDGNPYEQYFGPGTRLTVT.

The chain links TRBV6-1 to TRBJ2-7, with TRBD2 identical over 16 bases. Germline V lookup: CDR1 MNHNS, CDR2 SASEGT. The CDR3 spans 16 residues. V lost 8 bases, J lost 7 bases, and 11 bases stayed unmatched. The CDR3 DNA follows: TGTGCCAGCGGCCTGGGACTAGCGGGAGGGCTTGGGGAGCAGTACTTC. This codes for CASGLGLAGGLGEQYF.

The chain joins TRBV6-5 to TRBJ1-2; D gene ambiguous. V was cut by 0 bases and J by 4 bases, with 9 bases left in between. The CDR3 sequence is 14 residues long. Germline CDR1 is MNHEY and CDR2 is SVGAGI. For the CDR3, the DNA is TGTGCCAGCAGTTACTCGGCAGATCCCTATGGCTACACCTTC. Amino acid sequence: CASSYSADPYGYTF.

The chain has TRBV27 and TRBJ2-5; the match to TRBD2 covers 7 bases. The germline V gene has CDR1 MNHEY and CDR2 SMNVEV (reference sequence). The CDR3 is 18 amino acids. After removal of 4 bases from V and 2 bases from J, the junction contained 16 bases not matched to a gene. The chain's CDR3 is CASSYTLSRGGWQETQYF. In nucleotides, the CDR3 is TGTGCCAGCAGTTATACCCTGTCGCGGGGAGGGTGGCAAGAGACCCAGTACTTC.

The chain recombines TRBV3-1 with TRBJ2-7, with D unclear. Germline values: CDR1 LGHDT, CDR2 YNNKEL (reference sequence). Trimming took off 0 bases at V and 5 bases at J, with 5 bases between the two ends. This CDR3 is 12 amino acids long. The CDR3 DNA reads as TGTGCCAGCAGCCAAGAACGGCACGAGCAGTACTTC. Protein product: CASSQERHEQYF.

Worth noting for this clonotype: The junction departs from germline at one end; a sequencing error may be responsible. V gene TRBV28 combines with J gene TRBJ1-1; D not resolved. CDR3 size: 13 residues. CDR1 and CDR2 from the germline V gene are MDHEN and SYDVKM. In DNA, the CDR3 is TGTGCCAGCGGTTTTACTGGAAACACTGAAGCTTTCTTT. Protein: CASGFTGNTEAFF.

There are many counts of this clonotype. The CDR3 loop reads CASDSANTEAFF. The CDR3 nucleotides are TGTGCCAGCGACAGTGCGAACACTGAAGCTTTCTTT. The chain recombines TRBV28 with TRBJ1-1, with D possibly being TRBD1 (5 bases). Germline values: CDR1 MDHEN, CDR2 SYDVKM. V gave up 8 bases and J gave up 1 base, with 8 bases separating them. The CDR3 runs 12 residues.

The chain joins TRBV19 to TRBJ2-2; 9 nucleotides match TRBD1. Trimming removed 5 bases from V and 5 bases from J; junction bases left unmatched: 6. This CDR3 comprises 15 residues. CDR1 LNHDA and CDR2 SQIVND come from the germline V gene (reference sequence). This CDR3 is CASSVGTGLTGELFF. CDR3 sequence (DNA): TGTGCCAGTAGTGTCGGGACAGGGCTTACCGGGGAGCTGTTTTTT.

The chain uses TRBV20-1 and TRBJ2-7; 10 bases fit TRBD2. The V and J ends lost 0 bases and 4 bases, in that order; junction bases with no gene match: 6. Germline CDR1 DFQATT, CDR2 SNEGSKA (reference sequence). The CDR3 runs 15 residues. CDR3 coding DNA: TGCAGTGCTAGAGATCGGCCTAGCGGGAGTTACGAGCAGTACTTC. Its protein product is CSARDRPSGSYEQYF.

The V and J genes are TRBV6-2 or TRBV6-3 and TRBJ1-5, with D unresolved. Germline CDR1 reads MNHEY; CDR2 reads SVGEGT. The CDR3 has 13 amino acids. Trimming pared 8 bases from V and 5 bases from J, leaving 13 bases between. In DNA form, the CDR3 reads TGTGCCAGCTCGACACGTACCGATCAGCCCCAGCATTTT. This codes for CASSTRTDQPQHF.

The CDR3: CATSPDPPVKTQYF. DNA for the CDR3: TGTGCCACCAGCCCTGATCCGCCGGTGAAGACCCAGTACTTC. The chain employs TRBV15 and TRBJ2-5, with D unclear. There are 14 residues in the CDR3. The germline CDR1 and CDR2 sequences are LNHNV and YYDKDF (reference sequence). V shed 5 bases and J shed 6 bases, with 16 bases lying between them.

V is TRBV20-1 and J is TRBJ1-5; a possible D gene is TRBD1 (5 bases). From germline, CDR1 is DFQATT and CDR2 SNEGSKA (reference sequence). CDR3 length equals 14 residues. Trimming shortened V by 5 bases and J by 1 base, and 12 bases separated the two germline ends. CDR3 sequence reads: CSAPVGVSNQPQHF. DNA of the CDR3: TGCAGTGCTCCGGTGGGGGTGAGCAATCAGCCCCAGCATTTT.

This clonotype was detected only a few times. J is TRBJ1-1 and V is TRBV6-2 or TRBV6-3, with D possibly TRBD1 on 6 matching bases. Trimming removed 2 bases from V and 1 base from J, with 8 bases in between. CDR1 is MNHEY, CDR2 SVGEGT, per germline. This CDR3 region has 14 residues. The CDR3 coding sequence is TGTGCCAGCAGTTACCCGGGACAGAACACTGAAGCTTTCTTT. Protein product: CASSYPGQNTEAFF.

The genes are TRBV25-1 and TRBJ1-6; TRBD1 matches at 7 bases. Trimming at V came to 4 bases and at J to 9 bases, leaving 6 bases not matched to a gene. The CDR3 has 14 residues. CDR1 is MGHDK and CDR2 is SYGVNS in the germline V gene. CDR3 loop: CASSGTGVGSPLHF. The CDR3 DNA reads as TGTGCCAGCAGTGGAACAGGGGTAGGTTCACCCCTCCACTTT.

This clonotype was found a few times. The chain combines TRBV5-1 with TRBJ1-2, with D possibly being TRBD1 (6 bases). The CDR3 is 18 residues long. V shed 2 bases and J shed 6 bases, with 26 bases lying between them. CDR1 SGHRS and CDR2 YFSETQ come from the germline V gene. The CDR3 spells CASSLGPLAQGREDGYTF. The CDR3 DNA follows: TGCGCCAGCAGCTTAGGACCTCTAGCACAGGGTCGCGAAGATGGCTACACCTTC.

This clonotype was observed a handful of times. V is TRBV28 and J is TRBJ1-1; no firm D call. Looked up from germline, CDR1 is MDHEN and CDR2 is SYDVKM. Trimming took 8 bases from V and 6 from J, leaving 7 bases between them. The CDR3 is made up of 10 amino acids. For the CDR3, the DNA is TGTGCCAGCGGACTCCCTGAAGCTTTCTTT. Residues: CASGLPEAFF.

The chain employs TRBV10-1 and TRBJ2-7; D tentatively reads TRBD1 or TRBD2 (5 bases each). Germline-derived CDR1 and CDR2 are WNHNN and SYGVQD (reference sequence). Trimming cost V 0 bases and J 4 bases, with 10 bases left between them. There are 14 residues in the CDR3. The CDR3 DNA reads TGCGCCAGCAGTGAGTCGACATGGGGGTACGAGCAGTACTTC. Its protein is CASSESTWGYEQYF.

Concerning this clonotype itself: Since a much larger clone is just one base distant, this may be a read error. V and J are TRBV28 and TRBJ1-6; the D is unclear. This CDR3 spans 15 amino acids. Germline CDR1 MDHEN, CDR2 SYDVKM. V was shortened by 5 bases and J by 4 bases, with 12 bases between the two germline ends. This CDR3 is CASSHLAPYNSPLHF. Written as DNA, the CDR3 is TGTGCCAGCAGTCACCTAGCCCCATATAATTCACCCCTCCACTTT.

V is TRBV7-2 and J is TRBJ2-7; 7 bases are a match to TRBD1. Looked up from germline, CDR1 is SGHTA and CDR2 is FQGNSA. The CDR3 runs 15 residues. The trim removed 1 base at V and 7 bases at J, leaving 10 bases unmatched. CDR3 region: CASSLGGTAKGEQYF. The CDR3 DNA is TGTGCCAGCAGCTTAGGGGGGACAGCCAAGGGAGAGCAGTACTTC.

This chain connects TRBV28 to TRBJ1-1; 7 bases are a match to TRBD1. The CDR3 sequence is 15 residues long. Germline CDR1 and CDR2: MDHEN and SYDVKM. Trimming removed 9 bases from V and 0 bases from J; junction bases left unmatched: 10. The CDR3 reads CARRSPGQLNTEAFF. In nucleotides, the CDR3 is TGTGCCAGAAGGTCCCCGGGACAGTTGAACACTGAAGCTTTCTTT.